These 3 T cell receptor beta chains were sequenced from one sample in a study of shared clonotypes between healthy human individuals. Assay used: immunoSEQ multiplex PCR; TCRdb lists only in-frame clones, some missing. The sample includes roughly 760,000 clones, 74% of them seen just once. The sample taken for sequencing was memory CD4+ T cells sorted from blood. Subset here: CD45RA-negative fraction. These receptors all come from a woman in her twenties or thirties in good health.

This sequence joins TRBV28 and TRBJ2-2; D is perhaps TRBD1 (6 bases). There are 13 residues in the CDR3. CDR1 and CDR2 (germline): MDHEN, SYDVKM. Trimming removed 10 bases at V and 4 bases at J, with 13 bases between. The CDR3 reads CATQGQGTGELFF. The CDR3 nucleotides read TGTGCCACCCAGGGGCAGGGCACCGGGGAGCTGTTTTTT.

This chain links TRBV7-2 with TRBJ2-2, with D possibly matching TRBD1 (6 bases). The CDR3 extends over 15 amino acids. V was shortened by 5 bases and J by 0 bases, with 10 bases between the two germline ends. Germline CDR1 SGHTA, CDR2 FQGNSA. The CDR3: CASSPNRANTGELFF. The CDR3 region has the DNA TGTGCCAGCAGCCCCAACAGGGCGAACACCGGGGAGCTGTTTTTT.

The chain uses TRBV28 and TRBJ1-5; 9 nucleotides agree with TRBD1. Trimming took 3 bases from V and 4 from J; bases not matched to a gene: 10. Germline values: CDR1 MDHEN, CDR2 SYDVKM. There are 17 residues in the CDR3. The CDR3 is CASSLATGGGRNQPQHF. CDR3 in DNA: TGTGCCAGCAGTTTGGCGACAGGGGGAGGGAGGAATCAGCCCCAGCATTTT. The complete variable domain, with remaining parts taken from reference TRBV28 and TRBJ1-5, reads DVKVTQSSRYLVKRTGEKVFLECVQDMDHENMFWYRQDPGLGLRLIYFSYDVKMKEKGDIPEGYSVSREKKERFSLILESASTNQTSMYLCASSLATGGGRNQPQHFGDGTRLSIL.